These T cell receptor beta chains were read from a single sample in a study of blood T cell repertoires in COVID-19. Assay: immunoSEQ multiplex PCR; the TCRdb copy retains only in-frame clones and omits some. The sample lists under 85,000 clones, around 80% occurring once. The material sequenced was peripheral blood. The receptors stem from a man aged 60-69 years with active or convalescent COVID-19. CDR3s include the opening cysteine and the closing phenylalanine or tryptophan. D genes are given only for firm matches. Clone size appears in some rows only: once, few, many, or a class for an expanded clone.

TRBV24-1	.	TRBD1	TRBJ2-3	TGTGCCACCAGTGATAACCAGGGGGCGCTTCCAGATACGCAGTATTTT	CATSDNQGALPDTQYF
TRBV6-2/TRBV6-3	.	.	TRBJ1-5	TGTGCCAGCAGTTTCCTTGACAGTGGCAATCAGCCCCAGCATTTT	CASSFLDSGNQPQHF
TRBV18	.	.	TRBJ1-1	TGTGCCAGCTCACCAGCAGGGGTCTCCGGGGCTGAAGCTTTCTTT	CASSPAGVSGAEAFF
TRBV4-2	.	.	TRBJ1-6	TGTGCCAGCAGCTCGACAGAGATAAATTCACCCCTCCACTTT	CASSSTEINSPLHF
TRBV6-2/TRBV6-3	.	.	TRBJ1-5	TGTGCCAGCAGTCCCCTTTCAGGGGGCAATCAGCCCCAGCATTTT	CASSPLSGGNQPQHF
TRBV6-6	once	TRBD1	TRBJ2-1	TGTGCCAGCAGCATTGGGACAGGGATGTTCTTC	CASSIGTGMFF
TRBV6-1	.	TRBD2	TRBJ2-3	TGTGCCAGCAGTGTTAGCGGGGGGGCAGGGACAGATACGCAGTATTTT	CASSVSGGAGTDTQYF
TRBV11-2	.	TRBD1	TRBJ2-5	TGTGCCAGCAGCCATTGGCCCCGGGACAGGGAATTTTCAGAGACCCAGTACTTC	CASSHWPRDREFSETQYF
TRBV19	.	.	TRBJ1-2	TGTGCCAGTAACCCCTCGACAAGGTCCCCGACTAACTATGGCTACACCTTC	CASNPSTRSPTNYGYTF
TRBV5-1	.	.	TRBJ2-7	TGCGCCAGCAGCCGGGACTCCTACGAGCAGTACTTC	CASSRDSYEQYF
TRBV7-2	.	.	TRBJ1-6	TGTGCCAGCAGCTTAGAGGGGAATTTTCAATCACCCCTCCACTTT	CASSLEGNFQSPLHF
TRBV12-5	.	.	TRBJ2-5	TGTGCTAGTGGCCCTCTGAAGGGGGAGACCCAGTACTTC	CASGPLKGETQYF
TRBV12-5	once	TRBD1	TRBJ1-3	TGTGCTAGTGCTCCCTGGACAGGTCCAAGGTCCGGAAACACCATATATTTT	CASAPWTGPRSGNTIYF
TRBV9	.	.	TRBJ2-7	TGTGCCCTTAGTAGAGTACAGAACCGGGACTCCTCCTACGAGCAGTACTTC	CALSRVQNRDSSYEQYF
TRBV10-2	.	.	TRBJ1-6	TGCGCCAGCAGCGAGGGGAGGCCGAGTGCACCCCTCCACTTT	CASSEGRPSAPLHF
TRBV13	few	TRBD1	TRBJ2-7	TGTGCCAGCAGCTTGAACAGGGGGCAGGAGTACTTC	CASSLNRGQEYF
TRBV11-2	.	TRBD2	TRBJ2-7	TGTGCCAGCAGCTTCCGGACTAGCGGGGGGCGAACCTACGAGCAGTACTTC	CASSFRTSGGRTYEQYF
TRBV9	.	TRBD2	TRBJ2-7	TGTGCCAGCAGCGTAGGGGGGATAGCGGGGATCTACGAGCAGTACTTC	CASSVGGIAGIYEQYF
TRBV6-6	few	.	TRBJ1-1	TGTGCCAGCAGTCACGCTGAGGGGAACACTGAAGCTTTCTTT	CASSHAEGNTEAFF